The 24 T cell receptor beta chains reported below all come from one sample, sequenced in a study of T cells in Graves' hyperthyroidism and ophthalmopathy. There were TCR beta CDR3 regions amplified from RNA transcripts. First-round RT-PCR of the TCR CDR3 relied on the HTBI primer set. One entry per CDR3 protein results from TCRdb running MiXCR on the multiplex PCR reads. The data show approximately 330,000 distinct CDR3 sequences, approximately 18% seen once. Sequences were obtained from blood. The receptors shown here come from a woman aged 45-59 years with Graves' hyperthyroidism.

Points on this clonotype: One end of the junction does not line up with germline, which may come from a read error. The V call is TRBV28, the J call TRBJ1-1, with 7 bases identical to TRBD1. Germline CDR1 reads MDHEN; CDR2 reads SYDVKM. This CDR3 has 14 amino acids. CDR3 residues: CASSITQQGTGAFF. Here the CDR3 DNA reads TGTGCCAGCAGTATCACACAACAGGGGACTGGAGCTTTCTTT. Together with reference TRBV28 and TRBJ1-1, the CDR3 gives the full variable domain: DVKVTQSSRYLVKRTGEKVFLECVQDMDHENMFWYRQDPGLGLRLIYFSYDVKMKEKGDIPEGYSVSREKKERFSLILESASTNQTSMYLCASSITQQGTGAFFGQGTRLTVV.

This chain links TRBV24-1 with TRBJ2-3, with 9 nucleotides matching TRBD1. J lost 4 bases, V lost 2 bases, and 6 bases had no gene match. CDR3 length: 16 amino acids. The germline V gene encodes CDR1 KGHDR and CDR2 SFDVKD. The DNA of the CDR3 is TGTGCCACCAGTGATTCCGGGACAGGGTGGGCAGATACGCAGTATTTT. Protein product: CATSDSGTGWADTQYF.

This sequence joins TRBV27 and TRBJ1-2; 7 bases match TRBD1. The CDR3 is 14 amino acids. Germline V CDR1 and CDR2: MNHEY, SMNVEV (reference sequence). Trimming took 0 bases from V and 9 from J; bases not matched to a gene: 7. CDR3 amino acids: CASSLSATGRSYTF. The CDR3 region has the DNA TGTGCCAGCAGTTTATCCGCGACAGGGCGTAGCTACACCTTC.

A few counts support this clonotype. The genes are TRBV2 and TRBJ2-3; a weak D match, TRBD2 (5 bases). There are 13 residues in the CDR3. Germline assignment: CDR1 SNHLY and CDR2 FYNNEI. The ends were cut back, 6 bases at V and 2 bases at J, with 9 bases in the middle. The CDR3 DNA reads TGTGCCAGCAGGGACGGACTCACAGATACGCAGTATTTT. It translates to CASRDGLTDTQYF.

This clonotype was seen a handful of times. CDR3: CASSLEGRGLLPYEQYF. The CDR3 DNA follows: TGTGCCAGCAGTTTAGAAGGCAGGGGGCTTTTACCGTACGAGCAGTACTTC. This chain uses TRBV12-3 or TRBV12-4 with TRBJ2-7; 8 bases agree with TRBD1. CDR3 length: 17 amino acids. Trimming took 1 base from V and 4 from J; bases not matched to a gene: 12.

This clonotype was seen many times. V usage is TRBV30 and J usage is TRBJ2-5; D is unclear. The CDR3 has 11 residues. V was trimmed by 0 bases and J by 6 bases, leaving 5 bases between them. Germline assignment: CDR1 GTSNPN and CDR2 SVGIG (reference sequence). The chain's CDR3 is CAWSVPQTQYF. The CDR3 region has the DNA TGTGCCTGGAGTGTACCCCAGACCCAGTACTTC.

There are many counts of this clonotype. V gene TRBV3-1 combines with J gene TRBJ2-3; the match to TRBD2 covers 12 bases. CDR3 length: 18 amino acids. Germline V gene sequence: CDR1 LGHDT, CDR2 YNNKEL (reference sequence). V lost 1 base, J lost 4 bases, and 9 bases stayed unmatched. The chain's CDR3 is CASSQVTSGGIDSDTQYF. DNA for the CDR3: TGTGCCAGCAGCCAAGTAACTAGCGGGGGGATTGATTCAGATACGCAGTATTTT.

This clonotype was detected only a few times. This chain joins TRBV13 and TRBJ2-3; TRBD2 aligns across 12 bases. CDR3 size: 15 residues. Germline-derived CDR1 and CDR2 are PRHDT and FYEKMQ (reference sequence). V dropped 5 bases and J dropped 9; count of bases not matched to a gene: 9. The CDR3 sequence: CASSLGLAGMGTQYF. For the CDR3, the DNA is TGTGCCAGCAGCCTTGGACTAGCGGGAATGGGGACGCAGTATTTT.

The chain carries TRBV5-1 and TRBJ2-1, with 7 bases that match TRBD2. Looked up from germline, CDR1 is SGHRS and CDR2 is YFSETQ. V trimming: 6 bases; J trimming: 9 bases; junction bases outside the gene matches: 12. This CDR3 has 14 amino acids. The chain's CDR3 is CASMSGGLVGEQFF. The CDR3 DNA reads as TGCGCCAGCATGTCGGGAGGTCTGGTAGGTGAGCAGTTCTTC.

This clonotype was detected only a few times. V gene TRBV6-1 combines with J gene TRBJ2-7; maybe TRBD1 (7 bases). The V gene lost 7 bases and the J gene lost 0 bases, with 16 bases spanning the gap. The CDR3 contains 15 residues. Germline assignment: CDR1 MNHNS and CDR2 SASEGT. Written as DNA, the CDR3 is TGTGCCAGCACCCAGGGGGGACATAACTCCTACGAGCAGTACTTC. Protein product: CASTQGGHNSYEQYF.

CDR3 protein: CASSLGLVQNIQYF. In DNA form, the CDR3 reads TGTGCCAGCAGCCTGGGACTAGTGCAAAACATTCAGTACTTC. The gene calls are TRBV3-1 and TRBJ2-4, with 8 bases that match TRBD2. V lost 4 bases, J lost 5 bases, and 4 bases stayed unmatched. The CDR3 runs 14 residues. CDR1 is LGHDT, CDR2 YNNKEL, per germline (reference sequence).

This clonotype was counted ten times or more. This sequence joins TRBV6-1 and TRBJ2-1, with D perhaps TRBD2 (7 bases). Germline V gives CDR1 MNHNS, CDR2 SASEGT. This CDR3 spans 14 amino acids. V lost 7 bases and J lost 4, with 14 bases in between. CDR3 amino acids: CASKGGSRYNEQFF. The CDR3 DNA reads as TGTGCCAGCAAGGGGGGGTCAAGATACAATGAGCAGTTCTTC.

The V gene is TRBV11-2, the J gene TRBJ2-7; perhaps TRBD1 as D (6 bases). Germline V gene data show CDR1 as SGHAT and CDR2 as FQNNGV. The CDR3 is made up of 15 amino acids. V shed 5 bases and J shed 3 bases, with 17 bases lying between them. The CDR3 DNA follows: TGTGCCAGCAGCCCTCCCTCCAGGGGCCACTACGAGCAGTACTTC. Translation: CASSPPSRGHYEQYF.

This clonotype was detected only a few times. The J gene is TRBJ2-3, the V gene TRBV2, with TRBD2 matching over 11 bases. The CDR3 has 18 residues. Germline loops: CDR1 SNHLY, CDR2 FYNNEI. Germline trimming cut 4 bases from V and 0 bases from J; bases unmatched to any gene: 9. The CDR3 loop reads CASSGPSGGTESTDTQYF. In nucleotides, the CDR3 is TGTGCCAGCAGTGGTCCTAGCGGGGGGACCGAAAGCACAGATACGCAGTATTTT.

This clonotype was seen a handful of times. J is TRBJ2-5 and V is TRBV2, with a tentative D call TRBD2 (6 bases). Per the germline V gene, CDR1 is SNHLY and CDR2 is FYNNEI. Between the trimmed V and J ends, which lost 6 bases and 5 bases, there was a span of 7 bases. This CDR3 spans 11 amino acids. CDR3 residues: CASRDYETQYF. CDR3 DNA sequence: TGTGCCAGCAGGGACTACGAGACCCAGTACTTC.

This clonotype was counted between two and nine times. The genes are TRBV15 and TRBJ1-4; 7 nucleotides line up with TRBD1. The junction had 5 bases not matched to a gene; V was cut back by 4 bases and J by 3 bases. The germline V gene has CDR1 LNHNV and CDR2 YYDKDF (reference sequence). This CDR3 has 15 residues. The CDR3 is CATSIDRVPNEKLFF. CDR3 nucleotide sequence: TGTGCCACCAGCATCGACAGGGTACCTAATGAAAAACTGTTTTTT.

The chain carries TRBV19 and TRBJ1-6, with D unclear. This CDR3 contains 16 residues. Trimming removed 3 bases from V and 5 bases from J, with 14 bases in between. The germline gives CDR1 LNHDA, CDR2 SQIVND (reference sequence). CDR3 protein: CASSIYADVNNSPLHF. The CDR3 DNA reads as TGTGCCAGTAGTATCTACGCCGATGTGAATAATTCACCCCTCCACTTT.

V usage is TRBV7-3 and J usage is TRBJ2-7; 7 bases fit TRBD2. This CDR3 region has 17 residues. The germline V gene has CDR1 SGHTA and CDR2 FQGTGA. The trim removed 8 bases at V and 5 bases at J, leaving 21 bases unmatched. The CDR3 DNA sequence: TGTGCCAGCTGTCAGACCCGAGGGAGGGCTAGCAACCACGAGCAGTACTTC. Its translation: CASCQTRGRASNHEQYF.

This clonotype was counted between two and nine times. The chain carries TRBV12-3 or TRBV12-4 and TRBJ2-7, with no clear D. CDR3 length: 14 residues. Trimming left V 1 base short and J 4 bases short, with 11 bases between. This CDR3 reads CASSLVVGRYEQYV. The CDR3 nucleotides are TGTGCCAGCAGTTTAGTGGTGGGTAGGTACGAGCAGTACGTC.

This clonotype has a handful of counts. This chain uses TRBV10-3 with TRBJ2-3, with a weak D call TRBD2 (5 bases). Per germline, CDR1 ENHRY and CDR2 SYGVKD. The CDR3 contains 12 residues. V dropped 4 bases and J dropped 4 bases, with 6 bases sitting between them. CDR3: CAISGSADTQYF. The CDR3 nucleotides are TGTGCCATCAGTGGTAGCGCAGATACGCAGTATTTT.

The J gene is TRBJ2-1, the V gene TRBV19, with 8 bases matching TRBD1. V shed 6 bases, J shed 5 bases, and the junction held 6 bases outside the gene matches. The CDR3 loop spans 14 amino acids. The germline V gene encodes CDR1 LNHDA and CDR2 SQIVND (reference sequence). In nucleotides, the CDR3 is TGTGCCAGTAGCGACGACAGGGGAGACAATGAGCAGTTCTTC. It is translated as CASSDDRGDNEQFF.

At least ten counts were recorded for this clonotype. The rearrangement links TRBV12-3 or TRBV12-4 to TRBJ1-1, with D perhaps TRBD1 (5 bases). The length of the CDR3 is 14 residues. V dropped 1 base and J dropped 3 bases, with 9 bases sitting between them. DNA of the CDR3: TGTGCCAGCAGTTTAGAGGGGCGTGACACTGAAGCTTTCTTT. It specifies CASSLEGRDTEAFF.

The table lists this clonotype with many counts. The chain is built from TRBV5-6 and TRBJ2-7, with D possibly being TRBD1 (6 bases). V lost 0 bases and J 7 bases, leaving 14 bases between the germline ends. This CDR3 is built from 14 residues. Germline CDR1 reads SGHDT; CDR2 reads YYEEEE. The CDR3 loop is CASSLGVGALEQYF. The CDR3, as DNA: TGTGCCAGCAGCTTGGGAGTGGGGGCGCTGGAGCAGTACTTC.

This clonotype has just a few counts. J is TRBJ2-2 and V is TRBV12-3 or TRBV12-4, with a tentative D call TRBD2 (5 bases). This CDR3 contains 13 residues. The V and J ends lost 6 bases and 8 bases respectively, with 13 bases between them. Here the CDR3 DNA reads TGTGCCAGCAGCCCGGAGGAGTGGGGGGAGCTGTTTTTT. This encodes CASSPEEWGELFF.